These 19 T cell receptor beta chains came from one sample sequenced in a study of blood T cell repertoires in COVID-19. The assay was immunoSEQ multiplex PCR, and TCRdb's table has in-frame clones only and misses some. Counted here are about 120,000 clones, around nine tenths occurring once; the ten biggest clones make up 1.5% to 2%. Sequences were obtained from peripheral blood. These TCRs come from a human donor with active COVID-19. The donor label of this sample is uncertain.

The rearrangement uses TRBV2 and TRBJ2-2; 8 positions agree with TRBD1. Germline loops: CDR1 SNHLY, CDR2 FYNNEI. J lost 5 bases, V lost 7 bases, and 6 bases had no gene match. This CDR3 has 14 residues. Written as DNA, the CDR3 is TGTGCCAGCAAAGCGGACAGGGTAACCGGGGAGCTGTTTTTT. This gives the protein CASKADRVTGELFF.

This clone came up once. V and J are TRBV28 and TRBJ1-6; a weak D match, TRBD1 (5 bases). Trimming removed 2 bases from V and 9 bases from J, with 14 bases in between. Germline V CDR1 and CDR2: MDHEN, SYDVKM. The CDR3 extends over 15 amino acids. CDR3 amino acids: CASSLNWGVGSPLHF. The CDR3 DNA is TGTGCCAGCAGTTTAAATTGGGGGGTTGGTTCACCCCTCCACTTT.

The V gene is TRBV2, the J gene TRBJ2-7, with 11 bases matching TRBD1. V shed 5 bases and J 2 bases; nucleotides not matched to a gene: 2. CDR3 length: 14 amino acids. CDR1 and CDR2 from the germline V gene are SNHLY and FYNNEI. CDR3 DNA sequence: TGTGCCAGCAGTACGGACAGGGGGCCCTACGAGCAGTACTTC. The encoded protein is CASSTDRGPYEQYF. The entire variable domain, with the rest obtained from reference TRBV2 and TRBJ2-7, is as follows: EPEVTQTPSHQVTQMGQEVILRCVPISNHLYFYWYRQILGQKVEFLVSFYNNEISEKSEIFDDQFSVERPDGSNFTLKIRSTKLEDSAMYFCASSTDRGPYEQYFGPGTRLTVT.

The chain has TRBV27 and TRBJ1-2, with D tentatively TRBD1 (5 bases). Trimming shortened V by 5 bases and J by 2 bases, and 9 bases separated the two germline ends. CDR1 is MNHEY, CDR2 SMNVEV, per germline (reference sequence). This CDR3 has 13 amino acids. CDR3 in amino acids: CASSRQTNYGYTF. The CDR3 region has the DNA TGTGCCAGCAGTCGACAGACCAACTATGGCTACACCTTC.

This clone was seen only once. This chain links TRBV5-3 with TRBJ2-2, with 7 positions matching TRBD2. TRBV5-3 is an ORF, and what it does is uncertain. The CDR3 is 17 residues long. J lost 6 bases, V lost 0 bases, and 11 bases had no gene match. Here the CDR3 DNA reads TGTGCCAGAAGCTTGGTTGCCAGCGGGGCTACCCCCGGGGAGCTGTTTTTT. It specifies CARSLVASGATPGELFF.

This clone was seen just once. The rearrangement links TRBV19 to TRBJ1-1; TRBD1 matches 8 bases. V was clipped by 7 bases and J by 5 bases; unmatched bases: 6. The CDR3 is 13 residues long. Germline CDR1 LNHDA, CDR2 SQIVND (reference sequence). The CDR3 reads CASTKDRGTEAFF. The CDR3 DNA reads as TGTGCCAGTACTAAAGACAGGGGAACTGAAGCTTTCTTT. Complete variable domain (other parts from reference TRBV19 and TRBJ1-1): DGGITQSPKYLFRKEGQNVTLSCEQNLNHDAMYWYRQDPGQGLRLIYYSQIVNDFQKGDIAEGYSVSREKKESFPLTVTSAQKNPTAFYLCASTKDRGTEAFFGQGTRLTVV.

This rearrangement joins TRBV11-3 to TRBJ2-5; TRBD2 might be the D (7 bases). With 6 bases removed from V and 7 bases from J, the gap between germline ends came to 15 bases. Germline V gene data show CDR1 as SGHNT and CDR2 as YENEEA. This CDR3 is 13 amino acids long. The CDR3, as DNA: TGTGCCAGCAGTGGGGAGGGGGAAAGGACCCAGTACTTC. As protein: CASSGEGERTQYF.

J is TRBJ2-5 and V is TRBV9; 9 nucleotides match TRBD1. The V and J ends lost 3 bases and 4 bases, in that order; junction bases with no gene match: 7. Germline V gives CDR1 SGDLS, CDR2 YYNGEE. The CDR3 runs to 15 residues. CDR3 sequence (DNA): TGTGCCAGCAGCGCGGGACAGGGCAAAGGAGAGACCCAGTACTTC. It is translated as CASSAGQGKGETQYF.

The CDR3 spells CASSAGQGRDSYNEQFF. Here the CDR3 DNA reads TGCGCCAGCAGTGCGGGACAGGGGAGGGACTCCTACAATGAGCAGTTCTTC. The chain joins TRBV10-1 to TRBJ2-1, with 10 bases lining up with TRBD1. The CDR3 extends over 17 amino acids. The V and J ends lost 4 bases and 0 bases, in that order; junction bases with no gene match: 6. Germline CDR1 reads WNHNN; CDR2 reads SYGVQD (reference sequence).

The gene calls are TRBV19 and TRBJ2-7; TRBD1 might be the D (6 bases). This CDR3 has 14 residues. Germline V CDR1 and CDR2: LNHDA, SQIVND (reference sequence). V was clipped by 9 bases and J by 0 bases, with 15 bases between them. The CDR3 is CASTAGQSSYEQYF. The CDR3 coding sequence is TGTGCCAGCACCGCCGGACAGAGCTCCTACGAGCAGTACTTC.

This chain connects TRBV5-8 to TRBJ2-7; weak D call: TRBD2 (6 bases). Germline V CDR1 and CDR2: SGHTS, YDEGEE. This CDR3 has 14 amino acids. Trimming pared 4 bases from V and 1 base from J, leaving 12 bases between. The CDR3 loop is CASSREEGSYEQYF. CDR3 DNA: TGTGCCAGCAGCCGCGAGGAGGGGTCCTACGAGCAGTACTTC.

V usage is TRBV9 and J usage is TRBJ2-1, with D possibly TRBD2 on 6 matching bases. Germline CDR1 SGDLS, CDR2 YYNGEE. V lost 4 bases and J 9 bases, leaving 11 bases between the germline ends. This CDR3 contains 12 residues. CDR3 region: CASSLAGGEQFF. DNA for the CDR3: TGTGCCAGCAGCTTAGCCGGGGGTGAGCAGTTCTTC.

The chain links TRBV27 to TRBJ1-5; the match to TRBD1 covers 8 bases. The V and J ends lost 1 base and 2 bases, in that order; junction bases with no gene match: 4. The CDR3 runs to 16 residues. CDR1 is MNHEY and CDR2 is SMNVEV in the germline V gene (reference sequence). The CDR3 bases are TGTGCCAGCAGTTTATACAGGGGGACGGGCAATCAGCCCCAGCATTTT. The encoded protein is CASSLYRGTGNQPQHF.

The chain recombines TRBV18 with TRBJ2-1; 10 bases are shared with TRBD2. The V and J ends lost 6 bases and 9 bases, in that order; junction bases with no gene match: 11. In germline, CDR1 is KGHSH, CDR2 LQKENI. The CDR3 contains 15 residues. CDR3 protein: CASSPESGGAGEQFF. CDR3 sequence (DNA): TGTGCCAGCTCTCCCGAAAGCGGGGGGGCTGGTGAGCAGTTCTTC.

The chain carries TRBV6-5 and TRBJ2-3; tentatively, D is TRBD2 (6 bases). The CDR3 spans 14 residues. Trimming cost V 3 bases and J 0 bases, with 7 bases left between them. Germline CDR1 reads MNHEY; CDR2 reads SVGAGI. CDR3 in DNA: TGTGCCAGCAGTTATCTAGCGAGCACAGATACGCAGTATTTT. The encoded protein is CASSYLASTDTQYF.

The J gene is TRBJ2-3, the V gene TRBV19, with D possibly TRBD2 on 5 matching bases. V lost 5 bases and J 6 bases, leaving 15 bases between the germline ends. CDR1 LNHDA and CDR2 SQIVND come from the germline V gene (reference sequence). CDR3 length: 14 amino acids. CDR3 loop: CASSSGVSRDTQYF. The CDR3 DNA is TGTGCCAGTAGTTCCGGGGTCTCTAGGGATACGCAGTATTTT. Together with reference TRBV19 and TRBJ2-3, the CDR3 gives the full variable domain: DGGITQSPKYLFRKEGQNVTLSCEQNLNHDAMYWYRQDPGQGLRLIYYSQIVNDFQKGDIAEGYSVSREKKESFPLTVTSAQKNPTAFYLCASSSGVSRDTQYFGPGTRLTVL.

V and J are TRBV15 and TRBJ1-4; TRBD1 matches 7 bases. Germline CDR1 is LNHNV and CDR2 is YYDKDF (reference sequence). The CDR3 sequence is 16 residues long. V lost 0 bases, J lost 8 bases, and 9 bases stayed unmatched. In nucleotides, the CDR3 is TGTGCCACCAGCAGAGACCCCGGGACAGTAGGCGAAAAACTGTTTTTT. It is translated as CATSRDPGTVGEKLFF.

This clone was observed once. In DNA form, the CDR3 reads TGTGCCAGCAGCTTAGACAGGAATCAGCCCCAGCATTTT. This encodes CASSLDRNQPQHF. The chain employs TRBV7-8 and TRBJ1-5; D is perhaps TRBD1 (5 bases). Germline V gene sequence: CDR1 SGHVS, CDR2 FQNEAQ. Trimming took 1 base from V and 4 from J, leaving 5 bases between them. This CDR3 is 13 amino acids long.

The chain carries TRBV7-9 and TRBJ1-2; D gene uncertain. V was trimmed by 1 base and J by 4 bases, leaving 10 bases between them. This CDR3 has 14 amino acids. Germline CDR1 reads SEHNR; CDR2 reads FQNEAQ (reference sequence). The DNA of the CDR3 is TGTGCCAGCAGCTTAGTTGCAGCTAGCTATGGCTACACCTTC. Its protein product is CASSLVAASYGYTF.